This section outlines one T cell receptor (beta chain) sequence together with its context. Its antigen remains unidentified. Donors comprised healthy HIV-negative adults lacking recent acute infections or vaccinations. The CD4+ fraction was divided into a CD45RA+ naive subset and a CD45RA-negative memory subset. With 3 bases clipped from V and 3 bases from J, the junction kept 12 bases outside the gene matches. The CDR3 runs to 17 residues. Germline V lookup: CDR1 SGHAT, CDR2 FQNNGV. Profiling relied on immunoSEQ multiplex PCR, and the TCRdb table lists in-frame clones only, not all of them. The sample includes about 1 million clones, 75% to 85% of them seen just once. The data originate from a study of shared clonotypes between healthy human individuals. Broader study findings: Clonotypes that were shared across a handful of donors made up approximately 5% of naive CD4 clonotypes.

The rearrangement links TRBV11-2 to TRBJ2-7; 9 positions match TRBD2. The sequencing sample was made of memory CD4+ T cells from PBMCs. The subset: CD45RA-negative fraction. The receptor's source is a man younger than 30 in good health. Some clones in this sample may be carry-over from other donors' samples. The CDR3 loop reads CASSFGAASGDRYEQYF. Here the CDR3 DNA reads TGTGCCAGCAGCTTCGGGGCAGCTAGCGGGGACCGCTACGAGCAGTACTTC.